The rows below give T cell receptor beta chains drawn from one sample of a study of STAT3 mutations in large granular lymphocyte leukemia. Some clones are missing from TCRdb's copy, which holds only in-frame ones; the method was immunoSEQ multiplex PCR. The repertoire consists of thousands of clones, with around 89% occurring once and the leading ten covering around 93%. Sequencing was carried out using peripheral blood mononuclear cells. These TCRs come from a woman aged 70-85 years with T-cell large granular lymphocyte leukemia. Some clones in this sample may be carry-over from other donors' samples. The CDR3 runs from the conserved cysteine through the conserved F or W. Expanded clones are given a class, and other clones once, few, many or no size at all.

V gene: TRBV9
clone size: once
CDR3 protein: CASSVDRPFPGMGGYTF

V gene: TRBV9
clone size: NA
CDR3 protein: CASSPLREGNTIYF

V gene: TRBV5-1
clone size: NA
CDR3 protein: CASSPRTGRTEAFF

V gene: TRBV10-3
clone size: NA
CDR3 protein: CAISDRATGANVLTF

V gene: TRBV5-1
clone size: NA
CDR3 protein: CASSPQGANTEAFF

V gene: TRBV5-1
clone size: NA
CDR3 protein: CASSLTSGGNNEQFF

V gene: TRBV29-1
clone size: NA
CDR3 protein: CSVERGGGSYEQYF

V gene: TRBV19
clone size: NA
CDR3 protein: CASSILTGRIGGYTF

V gene: TRBV29-1
clone size: once
CDR3 protein: CSVLPDTTYEQYF

V gene: TRBV29-1
clone size: NA
CDR3 protein: CSVEAWDRESSGANVLTF

V gene: TRBV6-1
clone size: NA
CDR3 protein: CASTEGRGEYF

V gene: TRBV10-2
clone size: NA
CDR3 protein: CASSDGRGTEAFF

V gene: TRBV5-1
clone size: NA
CDR3 protein: CASSYVTGGLTDTQYF

V gene: TRBV2
clone size: NA
CDR3 protein: CASTPRTGGDSPLHF

V gene: TRBV14
clone size: NA
CDR3 protein: CASSRRGGTRTDTQYF

V gene: TRBV7-9
clone size: once
CDR3 protein: CASSLVTFRDLYTEAFF

V gene: TRBV5-1
clone size: NA
CDR3 protein: CASSLEGQGSYEQYF

V gene: TRBV18
clone size: NA
CDR3 protein: CASSPTGGGSTDTQYF

V gene: TRBV5-6
clone size: NA
CDR3 protein: CASSFRSFHTDTQYF

V gene: TRBV19
clone size: NA
CDR3 protein: CASSIIWAGSRSPLHF

V gene: TRBV5-1
clone size: NA
CDR3 protein: CASSLEVVGNEQFF

V gene: TRBV18
clone size: NA
CDR3 protein: CASSPQTTGNEAFF

V gene: TRBV29-1
clone size: NA
CDR3 protein: CSVESQGADTQYF

V gene: TRBV18
clone size: NA
CDR3 protein: CASSPPQETQYF

V gene: TRBV7-8
clone size: NA
CDR3 protein: CASSLEVNYGYTF

V gene: TRBV7-2
clone size: NA
CDR3 protein: CASSLGMNTEAFF

V gene: TRBV5-1
clone size: NA
CDR3 protein: CASSLVLSGDYGYTF

V gene: TRBV10-2
clone size: NA
CDR3 protein: CASTSGTEAFF

V gene: TRBV18
clone size: NA
CDR3 protein: CASSPVGSGNTIYF

V gene: TRBV18
clone size: NA
CDR3 protein: CASSPLTENTEAFF

V gene: TRBV2
clone size: once
CDR3 protein: CASSPLQGVSPLHF

V gene: TRBV19
clone size: NA
CDR3 protein: CASSLTWNTEAFF

V gene: TRBV7-2
clone size: NA
CDR3 protein: CASSPGGPKTQYF

V gene: TRBV7-2
clone size: NA
CDR3 protein: CASSLTPWTSGQETQYF

V gene: TRBV18
clone size: NA
CDR3 protein: CASSLLGQGRDQPQHF

V gene: TRBV18
clone size: NA
CDR3 protein: CASMGQLNQPQHF

V gene: TRBV29-1
clone size: NA
CDR3 protein: CSTWDSVDTQYF

V gene: TRBV7-9
clone size: NA
CDR3 protein: CASSFNGETQYF

V gene: TRBV7-9
clone size: NA
CDR3 protein: CASTRETNTEAFF

V gene: TRBV19
clone size: NA
CDR3 protein: CASSGPGQGVYEQYF

V gene: TRBV6-6
clone size: NA
CDR3 protein: CASSKPTGTALNEQFF

V gene: TRBV14
clone size: NA
CDR3 protein: CASSHRPLFSGNTIYF

V gene: TRBV25-1
clone size: NA
CDR3 protein: CASSYRGRVRAFF

V gene: TRBV7-9
clone size: NA
CDR3 protein: CASSLIRDGVTCYTF

V gene: TRBV5-4
clone size: NA
CDR3 protein: CASSPRIEETQYF

V gene: TRBV19
clone size: NA
CDR3 protein: CASSPDSINTEAFF

V gene: TRBV7-6
clone size: NA
CDR3 protein: CASSPRTGYGNTIYF

V gene: TRBV9
clone size: NA
CDR3 protein: CASSPQGRETQYF

V gene: TRBV25-1
clone size: NA
CDR3 protein: CASSESGTGPGPQHF

V gene: TRBV12-5
clone size: NA
CDR3 protein: CASGSGQRIGDTQYF

V gene: TRBV7-9
clone size: NA
CDR3 protein: CASSLEAGYGYTF

V gene: TRBV28
clone size: once
CDR3 protein: CASSLMNTEAFF

V gene: TRBV11-2
clone size: NA
CDR3 protein: CASSLDRTGFRNTEAFF

V gene: TRBV28
clone size: NA
CDR3 protein: CASSLTNQPQHF

V gene: TRBV4-3
clone size: NA
CDR3 protein: CASSQEGTIRRGSGANVLTF

V gene: TRBV7-7
clone size: few
CDR3 protein: CASSPEGFQPQHF

V gene: TRBV30
clone size: NA
CDR3 protein: CAWSKRDRVTGELFF

V gene: TRBV7-2
clone size: once
CDR3 protein: CASSFGAGAYNEQFF

V gene: TRBV4-3
clone size: few
CDR3 protein: CASSQDSGAGGYTF

V gene: TRBV6-5
clone size: NA
CDR3 protein: CASSAGAAQSDTQYF